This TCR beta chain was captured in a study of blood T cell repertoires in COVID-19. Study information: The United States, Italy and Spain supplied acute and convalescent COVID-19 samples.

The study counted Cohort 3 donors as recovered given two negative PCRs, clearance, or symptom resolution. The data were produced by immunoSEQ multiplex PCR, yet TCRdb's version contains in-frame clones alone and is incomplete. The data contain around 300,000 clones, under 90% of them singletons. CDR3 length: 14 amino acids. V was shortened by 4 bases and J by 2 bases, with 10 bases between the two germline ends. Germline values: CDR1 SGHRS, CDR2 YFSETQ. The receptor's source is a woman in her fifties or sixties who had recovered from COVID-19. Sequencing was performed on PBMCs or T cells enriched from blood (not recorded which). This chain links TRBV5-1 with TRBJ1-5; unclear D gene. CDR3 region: CASSPFAGNQPQHF. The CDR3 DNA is TGCGCCAGCAGCCCGTTTGCGGGCAATCAGCCCCAGCATTTT.